This entry concerns a single TCR beta chain. Its target is not known. Clinical symptoms, serum thyroxine, TRAb, thyroid ultrasound and orbital computed tomography formed the basis of diagnosis. The data derive from a study of Graves' ophthalmopathy and Graves' hyperthyroidism. Whole-study findings and limits: Discriminating ophthalmopathy from stable hyperthyroidism, a 13-signature model attained a sensitivity of 85% to 90% and a specificity of about 79%. Blood also held most thyroid clonotypes expanded above 0.001 frequency.

RNA served as the template for amplifying TCR beta CDR3 regions. HTBI primers were used in a first-round RT-PCR, which preceded a second-round multiplex PCR. TCRdb fed the multiplex PCR reads into MiXCR, producing one record per CDR3 protein. Of approximately 700,000 distinct CDR3 sequences listed, 35% to 50% are singletons. CDR1 and CDR2 (germline): ENHRY, SYGVKD. The V and J ends lost 7 bases and 6 bases respectively, with 15 bases between them. This CDR3 has 13 amino acids. The sample was peripheral blood. This chain joins TRBV10-3 and TRBJ1-1; D ambiguous. The TCR comes from an adult man with Graves' ophthalmopathy. The DNA for the CDR3 is TGTGCCATCAACGAAGGGAGTTGGCCTGAAGCTTTCTTT. Translated, it gives CAINEGSWPEAFF.